The TCR beta chain under discussion was sequenced for a study of T-cell memory formation after mild COVID-19. V lost 1 base and J lost 6; bases outside the gene matches: 5. The CDR3 spans 15 residues. The germline CDR1 and CDR2 sequences are SGHDT and YYEEEE. TCRdb processed the 5' RACE reads anew with MiXCR; each CDR3 protein has one entry. The sample lists roughly 150,000 distinct CDR3 sequences, more than 12% occurring once. The TCR originated in an adult woman who had mild COVID-19 (a few samples of this study predate the infection). Cell type and time point are not known. Sequencing was done on a sample of PBMCs or a T cell subset sorted from them (not recorded which). V and J are TRBV5-6 and TRBJ2-1, with 9 bases aligning to TRBD1. This CDR3 reads CASSLYGTGSNEQFF. The CDR3, as DNA: TGTGCCAGCAGCTTGTACGGGACAGGGAGCAATGAGCAGTTCTTC.